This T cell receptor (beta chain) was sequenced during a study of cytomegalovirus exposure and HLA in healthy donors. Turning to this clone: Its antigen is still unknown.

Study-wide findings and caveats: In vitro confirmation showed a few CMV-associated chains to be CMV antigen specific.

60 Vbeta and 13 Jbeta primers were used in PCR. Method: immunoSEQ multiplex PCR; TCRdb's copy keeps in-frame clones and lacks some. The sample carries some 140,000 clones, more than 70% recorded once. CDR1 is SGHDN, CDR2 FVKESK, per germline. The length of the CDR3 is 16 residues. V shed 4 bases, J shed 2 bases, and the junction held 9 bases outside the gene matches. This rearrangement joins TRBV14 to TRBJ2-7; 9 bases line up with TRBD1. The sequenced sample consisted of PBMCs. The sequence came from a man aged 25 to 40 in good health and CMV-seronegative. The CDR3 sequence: CASSPGTGTGTYEQYF. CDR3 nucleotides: TGTGCCAGCAGCCCCGGAACCGGGACAGGGACCTACGAGCAGTACTTC.